What follows are 24 T cell receptor beta chains derived from one specimen sequenced in a study of blood T cell repertoires in COVID-19 (TCRdb year 2020). Preparation of the library involved the immunoSEQ multiplex PCR assay. TCRdb provides this immuneACCESS table in a form limited to in-frame rearrangements. Some clones are lacking; in checked studies, under half of them reflect an unresolved V gene, and why the rest are absent is not known. The sample records 200,000 to 300,000 clones, 84% of which are singletons. The top ten clonotypes cover 4.2% of the sample. Sequencing was performed on peripheral blood. These receptors were collected from a man between 60 and 75 years old with acute or convalescent COVID-19.

This chain connects TRBV13 to TRBJ1-1; D gene ambiguous. The germline V and J ends were trimmed by 2 bases and 5 bases, with 3 bases remaining between them. CDR3 size: 11 residues. Germline V CDR1 and CDR2: PRHDT, FYEKMQ (reference sequence). DNA of the CDR3: TGTGCCAGCAGCTTACGGACTGAAGCTTTCTTT. Translated: CASSLRTEAFF.

The chain recombines TRBV30 with TRBJ2-4; D gene unclear. Germline CDR1 is GTSNPN and CDR2 is SVGIG (reference sequence). V was shortened by 3 bases and J by 0 bases, with 9 bases between the two germline ends. The CDR3 spans 14 residues. The CDR3 sequence: CAWSPGVAKNIQYF. The CDR3 bases are TGTGCCTGGAGCCCGGGTGTAGCCAAAAACATTCAGTACTTC.

The chain has TRBV10-3 and TRBJ2-1; 7 positions match TRBD2. With 8 bases clipped from V and 0 bases from J, the junction kept 4 bases outside the gene matches. The CDR3 runs 14 residues. Germline lookup yields CDR1 ENHRY and CDR2 SYGVKD. CDR3 sequence reads: CAIGAGDSYNEQFF. CDR3 coding DNA: TGTGCCATCGGGGCGGGGGACTCCTACAATGAGCAGTTCTTC.

J is TRBJ2-7 and V is TRBV5-1, with TRBD2 identical over 8 bases. This CDR3 is built from 14 residues. The junction had 3 bases not matched to a gene; V was cut back by 4 bases and J by 0 bases. Germline V gives CDR1 SGHRS, CDR2 YFSETQ. The CDR3 region has the DNA TGCGCCAGCAGCAACGGACTAGCCTCCTACGAGCAGTACTTC. The encoded protein is CASSNGLASYEQYF.

V gene TRBV27 combines with J gene TRBJ2-7, with unresolved D. V shed 3 bases and J shed 2 bases, with 8 bases lying between them. The CDR3 consists of 13 residues. Germline loops: CDR1 MNHEY, CDR2 SMNVEV (reference sequence). CDR3 DNA: TGTGCCAGCAGTTTTGGGCCCGCCTACGAGCAGTACTTC. Translated, it gives CASSFGPAYEQYF.

The chain uses TRBV14 and TRBJ1-5; D not resolved. Trimming left V 1 base short and J 2 bases short, with 15 bases between. Germline CDR1 reads SGHDN; CDR2 reads FVKESK. The CDR3 spans 17 residues. CDR3 in DNA: TGTGCCAGCAGCCAAGGTACCACCCGAGCGGGCAATCAGCCCCAGCATTTT. It translates to CASSQGTTRAGNQPQHF.

This clone appeared once. The V and J genes are TRBV21-1 and TRBJ2-1; whether TRBD1, the table's D call, matches the DNA was not checked. TRBV21-1 is shown as a pseudogene. The length of the CDR3 is 14 residues. The CDR3 region is CASSEQGAGDEQFF. The CDR3 bases are TGTGCCAGCAGCGAACAGGGGGCAGGTGATGAGCAGTTCTTC.

This clone was counted once. The chain recombines TRBV27 with TRBJ2-3; 8 bases line up with TRBD2. This CDR3 is 15 amino acids long. The ends lost 3 bases at V and 3 bases at J; junction bases unmatched: 5. CDR1 and CDR2 from the germline V gene are MNHEY and SMNVEV (reference sequence). This CDR3 reads CASSFSRGGTDTQYF. DNA of the CDR3: TGTGCCAGCAGTTTCTCCCGGGGGGGTACAGATACGCAGTATTTT.

The chain combines TRBV6-1 with TRBJ1-1, with TRBD1 matching over 9 bases. Germline CDR1 MNHNS, CDR2 SASEGT. The CDR3 loop spans 16 amino acids. Unmatched junction bases numbered 4, after V lost 1 base and J lost 1 base. CDR3 in DNA: TGTGCCAGCAGTGAAGTGGGGACAGGGACGAACACTGAAGCTTTCTTT. Translated, it gives CASSEVGTGTNTEAFF.

CDR3: CASSHAGTSNNNEQFF. The DNA for the CDR3 is TGCGCCAGCAGCCATGCCGGGACTAGCAACAACAATGAGCAGTTCTTC. V and J are TRBV4-1 and TRBJ2-1, with TRBD2 matching over 9 bases. Germline CDR1 is MGHRA and CDR2 is YSYEKL. This CDR3 is built from 16 residues. Trimming cost V 3 bases and J 5 bases; bases outside gene matches: 8.

The chain is built from TRBV19 and TRBJ1-2, with a weak D call TRBD1 (5 bases). The ends were cut back, 4 bases at V and 6 bases at J, with 9 bases in the middle. Germline CDR1 reads LNHDA; CDR2 reads SQIVND (reference sequence). The CDR3 extends over 12 amino acids. CDR3 DNA sequence: TGTGCCAGTAGTACCAACAGGAATGGCTACACCTTC. Translated: CASSTNRNGYTF.

The V call is TRBV7-6, the J call TRBJ1-1; the D is unclear. The V end was cut by 0 bases, the J end by 4 bases, with 12 bases between. In germline, CDR1 is SGHVS, CDR2 FNYEAQ. The CDR3 runs 15 residues. The DNA of the CDR3 is TGTGCCAGCAGCTTAGCCAAGGAGGTCGGCACTGAAGCTTTCTTT. It is translated as CASSLAKEVGTEAFF.

This chain uses TRBV10-1 with TRBJ1-6; 9 bases are a match to TRBD1. J lost 7 bases, V lost 8 bases, and 6 bases had no gene match. From germline, CDR1 is WNHNN and CDR2 SYGVQD (reference sequence). The CDR3 is 14 amino acids. CDR3 DNA: TGCGCCAGCCAGGGGGACAGGGTGAATTCACCCCTCCACTTT. Amino acid sequence: CASQGDRVNSPLHF.

The rearrangement links TRBV19 to TRBJ2-6, with a possible D match to TRBD2 (7 bases). In germline, CDR1 is LNHDA, CDR2 SQIVND (reference sequence). CDR3 length: 15 amino acids. The V and J ends lost 6 bases and 2 bases respectively, with 11 bases between them. This CDR3 reads CASRWGGPGANVLTF. The CDR3 bases are TGTGCCAGTAGGTGGGGGGGCCCTGGGGCCAACGTCCTGACTTTC.

The CDR3 reads CASSYSGSPTDTQYF. CDR3 DNA: TGTGCCAGCAGTTACTCGGGCAGCCCCACAGATACGCAGTATTTT. The V gene is TRBV6-5, the J gene TRBJ2-3; D uncertain. Germline-derived CDR1 and CDR2 are MNHEY and SVGAGI. V gave up 0 bases and J gave up 2 bases, with 9 bases separating them. This CDR3 is built from 15 residues.

This clone has more than one count but fewer than ten. The chain recombines TRBV19 with TRBJ2-7; 9 bases agree with TRBD1. CDR1 and CDR2 from the germline V gene are LNHDA and SQIVND (reference sequence). The CDR3 is 15 residues long. The V gene end was trimmed by 6 bases and the J gene end by 4 bases; junction bases not matched to a gene: 10. The CDR3 sequence is CASSPLGTGHYEQYF. CDR3 DNA sequence: TGTGCCAGTAGCCCCCTCGGGACAGGGCATTACGAGCAGTACTTC.

The V and J genes are TRBV3-1 (or the pseudogene TRBV3-2) and TRBJ2-5; tentative D call: TRBD2 (6 bases). The CDR3 is 18 amino acids. Germline lookup yields CDR1 LGHDT and CDR2 YNNKEL (reference sequence). V was trimmed by 4 bases and J by 13 bases, leaving 34 bases between them. The CDR3 here is CASSLYSHPKSPGATTYF. CDR3 sequence (DNA): TGTGCCAGCAGCCTATACAGCCACCCCAAGTCCCCGGGAGCCACAACGTACTTC.

The chain carries TRBV7-9 and TRBJ2-5; TRBD1 matches at 7 bases. Trimming at V came to 4 bases and at J to 4 bases, leaving 3 bases not matched to a gene. This CDR3 has 13 amino acids. Per the germline V gene, CDR1 is SEHNR and CDR2 is FQNEAQ (reference sequence). The CDR3 loop reads CASSYDRVETQYF. The CDR3 nucleotides are TGTGCCAGCAGCTACGACAGGGTAGAGACCCAGTACTTC.

This clone was observed a single time. The chain couples TRBV5-6 to TRBJ2-7; D not resolved. The CDR3 runs 12 residues. Looked up from germline, CDR1 is SGHDT and CDR2 is YYEEEE. Trimming shortened V by 2 bases and J by 6 bases, and 9 bases separated the two germline ends. DNA of the CDR3: TGTGCCAGCAGCTTTGATAGCACCGAGCAGTACTTC. Protein: CASSFDSTEQYF.

This rearrangement joins TRBV11-2 to TRBJ2-1; D uncertain. Per the germline V gene, CDR1 is SGHAT and CDR2 is FQNNGV. The CDR3 is 12 amino acids. The V end lost 5 bases, the J end lost 4 bases, and 6 bases lay between the germline ends. In nucleotides, the CDR3 is TGTGCCAGCAGCCCCAGATACAATGAGCAGTTCTTC. It specifies CASSPRYNEQFF. Using reference TRBV11-2 and TRBJ2-1 for the parts outside the CDR3, the full variable domain is EAGVAQSPRYKIIEKRQSVAFWCNPISGHATLYWYQQILGQGPKLLIQFQNNGVVDDSQLPKDRFSAERLKGVDSTLKIQPAKLEDSAVYLCASSPRYNEQFFGPGTRLTVL.

V is TRBV9 and J is TRBJ1-4; the match to TRBD1 covers 7 bases. The germline CDR1 and CDR2 sequences are SGDLS and YYNGEE. The ends lost 0 bases at V and 3 bases at J; junction bases unmatched: 8. The CDR3 extends over 17 amino acids. CDR3 in DNA: TGTGCCAGCAGCGTAGGTCTCCGACAGGGTCCTAATGAAAAACTGTTTTTT. It yields the protein CASSVGLRQGPNEKLFF.

V and J are TRBV5-1 and TRBJ2-1; weak D call: TRBD2 (5 bases). The CDR3 runs 11 residues. Germline V gives CDR1 SGHRS, CDR2 YFSETQ. The V gene lost 7 bases and the J gene lost 6 bases, with 8 bases spanning the gap. CDR3 sequence: CASRGSNEQFF. In nucleotides, the CDR3 is TGCGCCAGCCGGGGTTCCAATGAGCAGTTCTTC. Looking up the rest from reference TRBV5-1 and TRBJ2-1 gives the full variable domain: KAGVTQTPRYLIKTRGQQVTLSCSPISGHRSVSWYQQTPGQGLQFLFEYFSETQRNKGNFPGRFSGRQFSNSRSEMNVSTLELGDSALYLCASRGSNEQFFGPGTRLTVL.

This clone was recorded once. The V call is TRBV9, the J call TRBJ2-5, with D unresolved. CDR1 is SGDLS and CDR2 is YYNGEE in the germline V gene. CDR3 size: 13 residues. With 0 bases removed from V and 7 bases from J, the gap between germline ends came to 10 bases. The chain's CDR3 is CASSVAQVGTQYF. The DNA for the CDR3 is TGTGCCAGCAGCGTAGCCCAGGTGGGGACCCAGTACTTC.

The V call is TRBV10-3, the J call TRBJ2-1; 7 positions agree with TRBD2. The V segment lost 2 bases and the J segment 0 bases; nucleotides outside the gene matches: 10. The CDR3 is made up of 18 amino acids. In germline, CDR1 is ENHRY, CDR2 SYGVKD. CDR3 nucleotides: TGTGCCATCAGTGAGCCCCAGCGGCTAGCGGACTCCTACAATGAGCAGTTCTTC. Encoded protein: CAISEPQRLADSYNEQFF.